This T cell receptor (beta chain) was captured in a study of CD8 T cells in ankylosing spondylitis. Whole-study results and caveats: Researchers reportedly found disease-linked clones significantly enriched in matched ankylosing spondylitis synovial fluid.

Quantitative molecular-barcoded 5'-RACE generated the TCR beta libraries. TCRdb reanalysed the 5' RACE reads using MiXCR and keeps one entry per CDR3 protein. The sample lists some 340,000 distinct CDR3 sequences; roughly 14% were seen once. V dropped 6 bases and J dropped 0 bases, with 7 bases sitting between them. The CDR3 length is 12 residues. Per the germline V gene, CDR1 is DFQATT and CDR2 is SNEGSKA (reference sequence). This clonotype was picked up a small number of times. Its target is unknown. Sequenced: blood, either unsorted or a sorted T cell fraction (not recorded which). The V gene is TRBV20-1, the J gene TRBJ2-3; the D is unclear. This TCR was sampled from a male donor with ankylosing spondylitis or in good health (not recorded which). Written as DNA, the CDR3 is TGCAGTGCCACTGAAAGCACAGATACGCAGTATTTT. As protein: CSATESTDTQYF.